Ten or more counts support the clone carrying this T cell receptor (beta chain). V lost 0 bases and J lost 7, with 9 bases in between. The CDR3 loop spans 13 amino acids. Germline V gene sequence: CDR1 DFQATT, CDR2 SNEGSKA (reference sequence). This sample is part of a study of T-cell reconstitution after alpha-beta-depleted transplantation in children. Unique molecular identifiers were built into the TCRbeta library. Each CDR3 protein is one row after TCRdb ran MiXCR on the PCR reads. Among about 420,000 distinct CDR3 sequences listed, approximately 10% were seen once. The sequence came from a human donor who donated a stem cell graft to a child with acute myeloid leukemia. The rearrangement joins TRBV20-1 to TRBJ1-4; D remains ambiguous. Sequenced material: PBMCs from the stem cell graft donor, taken from the stem cell graft. Here the CDR3 DNA reads TGCAGTGCTAGAGATCGTTTAGGTGAAAAACTGTTTTTT. Residues: CSARDRLGEKLFF.